This T cell receptor beta chain was recovered during a study of human T cells and chemical hapten exposure. As for the study in general: Investigators sensitized around 2 cm by around 2 cm of upper inner arm skin with 2% DPC.

Time point denoted: patch test 1, 2 weeks after DPC sensitization. Treatment specified: therapeutic diphenylcyclopropenone sensitization with weekly scalp DPC. This clonotype was picked up many times. The V gene lost 4 bases and the J gene lost 9 bases, with 7 bases spanning the gap. The CDR3 length is 11 residues. Per the original methods: TCR counts had a median of about 99,000 per sample and spanned about 20,000 to 750,000. TCRdb reanalysed the RACE reads using MiXCR and keeps one entry per CDR3 protein. TCRdb's processing, not the authors' own work, is the source of the V and J calls. The repertoire holds just under 350,000 distinct CDR3 sequences, with roughly 6.9% as singletons.

This TCR was recovered from a woman between 18 and 29 years old with alopecia areata. Some clones in this sample may be carry-over from other donors' samples. Material: whole blood, obtained in connection with sensitization to the hapten diphenylcyclopropenone (DPC). This rearrangement joins TRBV12-3 or TRBV12-4 to TRBJ2-1; D assignment may be TRBD1 or TRBD2 (5 bases each). DNA of the CDR3: TGTGCCAGCAGTTCGAGGGGTGAGCAGTTCTTC. Translation: CASSSRGEQFF.